The rows below give T cell receptor beta chains drawn from one sample of a study of blood T cell repertoires in COVID-19. Measured with immunoSEQ multiplex PCR; TCRdb has only the in-frame clones, and not every one. Among roughly 150,000 clones listed, about 83% were seen once. The sample taken for sequencing was peripheral blood. Every receptor here comes from an elderly woman with COVID-19, enrolled during active disease. The CDR3 runs from the conserved cysteine through the conserved F or W. A D gene is named only where the DNA matches it firmly.

D gene: NA
V gene: TRBV5-6
CDR3 protein: CASSRRGHYNSPLHF

D gene: TRBD1
V gene: TRBV2
CDR3 protein: CASSTGTGYQPQHF

D gene: TRBD1
V gene: TRBV7-3
CDR3 protein: CASSLTGQGAYEQYF

D gene: TRBD1
V gene: TRBV27
CDR3 protein: CASSMPRGRRYEQYF

D gene: TRBD2
V gene: TRBV19
CDR3 protein: CASSNPGLPRETQYF

D gene: NA
V gene: TRBV5-1
CDR3 protein: CASSLMTEDYEQYF

D gene: NA
V gene: TRBV3-1/TRBV3-2
CDR3 protein: CASSPYPTNNYGYTF

D gene: NA
V gene: TRBV18
CDR3 protein: CASSPLDRNTEAFF

D gene: TRBD1
V gene: TRBV30
CDR3 protein: CASRDSNYGYTF

D gene: NA
V gene: TRBV10-3
CDR3 protein: CAISEGSRGNTEAFF

D gene: TRBD1
V gene: TRBV30
CDR3 protein: CAMGQSSGNTIYF

D gene: TRBD2
V gene: TRBV7-9
CDR3 protein: CASSSTSGYEQYF

D gene: NA
V gene: TRBV29-1
CDR3 protein: CSAQDYYNEQFF

D gene: TRBD1
V gene: TRBV5-4
CDR3 protein: CASSLGTGGFGYTF

D gene: TRBD2
V gene: TRBV5-1
CDR3 protein: CASSPPTSGGGGETQYF

D gene: TRBD2
V gene: TRBV5-4
CDR3 protein: CASSYPGLADSGELFF

D gene: TRBD1
V gene: TRBV19
CDR3 protein: CASSMGTVLSYEQYF

D gene: NA
V gene: TRBV7-9
CDR3 protein: CASALDSYEQYF

D gene: TRBD1
V gene: TRBV28
CDR3 protein: CASSLNGGRGNYGYTF

D gene: NA
V gene: TRBV7-2
CDR3 protein: CASSLARGFGYTF